The 27 T cell receptor beta chains given below trace back to one sample, sequenced in a study of blood T cell repertoires in COVID-19. Assay used: immunoSEQ multiplex PCR; TCRdb lists only in-frame clones, some missing. The data contain 200,000 or so clones, approximately 84% of them seen just once; the ten biggest clones take up around 7.5%. Input material: PBMCs or T cells enriched from blood (not recorded which). These receptor sequences come from a man aged 35-49 years who had recovered from COVID-19.

This chain links TRBV6-5 with TRBJ1-2, with D unresolved. Germline V gene lookup returns CDR1 MNHEY and CDR2 SVGAGI. The ends were cut back, 0 bases at V and 8 bases at J, with 13 bases in the middle. The CDR3 length is 14 residues. The CDR3 here is CASSYSRGREGYTF. For the CDR3, the DNA is TGTGCCAGCAGTTACTCACGGGGTCGGGAGGGCTACACCTTC.

J is TRBJ2-5 and V is TRBV3-1 (or the pseudogene TRBV3-2); perhaps TRBD1 as D (5 bases). V was trimmed by 3 bases and J by 2 bases, leaving 19 bases between them. Germline V gives CDR1 LGHDT, CDR2 YNNKEL (reference sequence). This CDR3 has 17 amino acids. Written as DNA, the CDR3 is TGTGCCAGCAGCCACGAGTTACGGACACGTCTACAAGAGACCCAGTACTTC. Amino acids: CASSHELRTRLQETQYF.

On this clone itself: The same CDR3 can be traced to other DNA sequences in this sample. CDR3 loop: CASSTGGYGYTF. The CDR3 DNA reads as TGTGCCAGCAGCACAGGGGGTTACGGCTACACCTTC. The rearrangement joins TRBV28 to TRBJ1-2; 8 bases align to TRBD1. This CDR3 comprises 12 residues. Looked up from germline, CDR1 is MDHEN and CDR2 is SYDVKM. V dropped 6 bases and J dropped 8; count of bases not matched to a gene: 5.

The sample holds one count of this clone. The V and J genes are TRBV5-4 and TRBJ1-2, with TRBD1 matching over 12 bases. The J segment lost 4 bases and the V segment lost 9 bases, leaving 10 bases of the junction unmatched. This CDR3 region has 15 residues. Germline CDR1 reads SGHNT; CDR2 reads YYREEE (reference sequence). The CDR3 sequence: CATVRDRGRSYGYTF. The CDR3 DNA reads as TGTGCCACAGTCCGGGACAGGGGGCGTAGCTATGGCTACACCTTC.

The rearrangement uses TRBV18 and TRBJ1-5, with 7 bases matching TRBD1. The CDR3 loop spans 18 amino acids. V gave up 5 bases and J gave up 0 bases; unmatched junction bases: 13. Germline V gives CDR1 KGHSH, CDR2 LQKENI. The CDR3 spells CASSAIGDSQLSNQPQHF. The CDR3 nucleotides are TGTGCCAGCTCAGCCATCGGGGACAGCCAACTTAGCAATCAGCCCCAGCATTTT.

The chain combines TRBV2 with TRBJ1-2; 10 bases line up with TRBD1. CDR1 is SNHLY and CDR2 is FYNNEI in the germline V gene. Trimming removed 10 bases from V and 1 base from J; junction bases left unmatched: 3. The CDR3 runs to 13 residues. The CDR3 region has the DNA TGTGCCATCCGGACAGGGGGTAACTATGGCTACACCTTC. Translating gives CAIRTGGNYGYTF.

The V call is TRBV7-8, the J call TRBJ2-3; 7 positions agree with TRBD2. Unmatched junction bases numbered 11, after V lost 2 bases and J lost 6 bases. CDR1 is SGHVS, CDR2 FQNEAQ, per germline. The CDR3 covers 16 residues. CDR3 region: CASSLNGDSGYDTQYF. For the CDR3, the DNA is TGTGCCAGCAGCTTAAATGGGGATAGCGGGTACGATACGCAGTATTTT.

V usage is TRBV6-2 or TRBV6-3 and J usage is TRBJ2-5; 7 bases map to TRBD2. This CDR3 is built from 16 residues. The V gene end was trimmed by 3 bases and the J gene end by 3 bases; junction bases not matched to a gene: 10. Germline loops: CDR1 MNHEY, CDR2 SVGEGT. The CDR3 reads CASSYDPYGGKETQYF. CDR3 DNA sequence: TGTGCCAGCAGTTATGATCCGTACGGGGGGAAAGAGACCCAGTACTTC.

As for this clone: The junction departs from the called germline gene at one end, perhaps through a read error. J is TRBJ1-3 and V is TRBV18, with TRBD1 matching 7 bases. Germline CDR1 and CDR2: KGHSH and LQKENI. The CDR3 loop spans 20 amino acids. CDR3 sequence reads: CASSRTYGTAPPGAGNTIYF. For the CDR3, the DNA is TGTGCCAGCTCACGCACCTACGGGACAGCTCCCCCGGGGGCTGGAAACACTATATATTTT.

The chain carries TRBV30 and TRBJ1-1; TRBD1 agrees at 8 bases. With V trimmed by 4 bases and J by 2 bases, 15 bases remained unmatched. Per the germline V gene, CDR1 is GTSNPN and CDR2 is SVGIG (reference sequence). CDR3 size: 17 residues. The CDR3 is CAWILSRQGRPNTEAFF. DNA of the CDR3: TGTGCCTGGATTCTGTCTAGACAGGGGCGGCCAAACACTGAAGCTTTCTTT.

The chain combines TRBV7-9 with TRBJ1-3; no definite D call. The CDR3 contains 17 residues. The germline CDR1 and CDR2 sequences are SEHNR and FQNEAQ (reference sequence). Trimming left V 0 bases short and J 3 bases short, with 15 bases between. CDR3 region: CASSLAPGISGGNTIYF. The CDR3 nucleotides read TGTGCCAGCAGCTTAGCGCCAGGAATAAGTGGTGGAAACACCATATATTTT. Filled out from reference TRBV7-9 and TRBJ1-3, the complete variable domain reads DTGVSQNPRHKITKRGQNVTFRCDPISEHNRLYWYRQTLGQGPEFLTYFQNEAQLEKSRLLSDRFSAERPKGSFSTLEIQRTEQGDSAMYLCASSLAPGISGGNTIYFGEGSWLTVV.

There are a few counts of this clone. The V gene is TRBV11-2, the J gene TRBJ2-7; tentatively, D is TRBD2 (6 bases). With 0 bases removed from V and 6 bases from J, the gap between germline ends came to 12 bases. Germline CDR1 SGHAT, CDR2 FQNNGV. The CDR3 has 14 residues. DNA for the CDR3: TGTGCCAGCAGCTTAGATCGGGGGAGCCTCGAGCAGTACTTC. Its protein is CASSLDRGSLEQYF.

The chain employs TRBV6-1 and TRBJ1-2; 9 bases are shared with TRBD1. Trimming removed 6 bases from V and 7 bases from J; junction bases left unmatched: 12. The germline V gene has CDR1 MNHNS and CDR2 SASEGT. The CDR3 has 15 amino acids. This CDR3 reads CASSSPGQGGFGYTF. The CDR3 region has the DNA TGTGCCAGCAGCTCTCCGGGACAGGGTGGTTTTGGCTACACCTTC.

The chain couples TRBV4-1 to TRBJ2-3; no definite D call. CDR3 length: 14 residues. Trimming took off 4 bases at V and 4 bases at J, with 12 bases between the two ends. Germline CDR1 MGHRA, CDR2 YSYEKL. The CDR3 DNA sequence: TGCGCCAGCAGCCGCCCCAGTTTGGCAGATACGCAGTATTTT. This translates into CASSRPSLADTQYF.

This sequence joins TRBV6-5 and TRBJ1-1; no definite D call. The CDR3 covers 11 residues. Germline CDR1 is MNHEY and CDR2 is SVGAGI. V shed 8 bases and J shed 5 bases, with 9 bases lying between them. CDR3 loop: CASAGVTEAFF. The CDR3 coding sequence is TGTGCCAGCGCCGGGGTAACTGAAGCTTTCTTT.

The J gene is TRBJ2-1, the V gene TRBV19; D remains ambiguous. Trimming pared 3 bases from V and 3 bases from J, leaving 15 bases between. The CDR3 loop spans 16 amino acids. Germline lookup yields CDR1 LNHDA and CDR2 SQIVND (reference sequence). Here the CDR3 reads CASSIIPSRVYNEQFF. The CDR3 DNA reads as TGTGCCAGTAGTATCATTCCGTCACGGGTCTACAATGAGCAGTTCTTC.

This sequence joins TRBV7-2 and TRBJ1-2, with D possibly matching TRBD1 (5 bases). This CDR3 has 13 residues. Trimming pared 5 bases from V and 1 base from J, leaving 8 bases between. Germline lookup yields CDR1 SGHTA and CDR2 FQGNSA. In DNA form, the CDR3 reads TGTGCCAGCAGCCGACAGAGTAACTATGGCTACACCTTC. Protein: CASSRQSNYGYTF.

This clone has only a few counts. This chain joins TRBV21-1 and TRBJ1-2; TRBD1 is the table's D call and was not checked against the DNA. TRBV21-1 is an annotated pseudogene. This CDR3 comprises 19 residues. CDR3 sequence (DNA): TGTGCCAGCAGCACTTCCCCCGAGGGGACAGGGCGGTATCGCTATGGCTACACCTTC. The encoded protein is CASSTSPEGTGRYRYGYTF.

The chain uses TRBV2 and TRBJ1-2; D is possibly TRBD1 (6 bases). V shed 7 bases and J shed 4 bases, with 16 bases lying between them. CDR1 SNHLY and CDR2 FYNNEI come from the germline V gene. The CDR3 is 14 residues long. This CDR3 reads CASIANRAGYGYTF. The CDR3 DNA is TGTGCCAGCATCGCAAACAGGGCCGGCTATGGCTACACCTTC.

The J gene is TRBJ1-1, the V gene TRBV27; D gene uncertain. The CDR3 spans 18 residues. In germline, CDR1 is MNHEY, CDR2 SMNVEV (reference sequence). V was trimmed by 7 bases and J by 3 bases, leaving 27 bases between them. The CDR3 region is CASMLRSGGFLDYTEAFF. CDR3 nucleotides: TGTGCCAGCATGCTAAGGTCGGGTGGTTTTCTTGATTACACTGAAGCTTTCTTT.

The chain employs TRBV6-2 or TRBV6-3 and TRBJ2-2, with 10 bases fitting TRBD1. The germline CDR1 and CDR2 sequences are MNHEY and SVGEGT. V gave up 0 bases and J gave up 1 base; unmatched junction bases: 2. CDR3 length: 17 residues. CDR3 bases: TGTGCCAGCAGTTACTCAAGGGACAGGGGGAACACCGGGGAGCTGTTTTTT. Translating gives CASSYSRDRGNTGELFF.

This chain links TRBV4-1 with TRBJ2-7; 16 positions agree with TRBD2. CDR1 MGHRA and CDR2 YSYEKL come from the germline V gene. CDR3 length: 15 residues. V trimming: 4 bases; J trimming: 5 bases; junction bases outside the gene matches: 2. CDR3 sequence: CASSPGTSGGDEQYF. In nucleotides, the CDR3 is TGCGCCAGCAGCCCTGGGACTAGCGGGGGGGACGAGCAGTACTTC.

This clone occurred a few times. The CDR3 nucleotides are TGTGCCAGCAGTCCCCCCTTGGGAGAGGGAAATGAGCAGTTCTTC. It codes for CASSPPLGEGNEQFF. This chain joins TRBV28 and TRBJ2-1; a possible D gene is TRBD2 (5 bases). V lost 5 bases to trimming and J lost 7 bases, with 18 bases between them. The CDR3 runs 15 residues. Germline V gives CDR1 MDHEN, CDR2 SYDVKM.

V and J are TRBV28 and TRBJ2-7; 7 bases are shared with TRBD2. CDR3 length equals 15 residues. Looked up from germline, CDR1 is MDHEN and CDR2 is SYDVKM. V was clipped by 2 bases and J by 0 bases; unmatched bases: 4. CDR3 sequence: CASSLAGDASYEQYF. The DNA of the CDR3 is TGTGCCAGCAGTTTAGCGGGGGACGCCTCCTACGAGCAGTACTTC.

The V gene is TRBV10-1, the J gene TRBJ1-2; 7 bases map to TRBD1. Trimming removed 7 bases from V and 8 bases from J; junction bases left unmatched: 10. The CDR3 length is 13 residues. Germline V CDR1 and CDR2: WNHNN, SYGVQD (reference sequence). The CDR3 sequence is CASTPPRGQGYTF. CDR3 coding DNA: TGCGCCAGCACACCCCCGAGGGGGCAAGGCTACACCTTC.

The chain couples TRBV7-9 to TRBJ1-2, with D unclear. Trimming pared 5 bases from V and 4 bases from J, leaving 17 bases between. CDR1 and CDR2 from the germline V gene are SEHNR and FQNEAQ (reference sequence). The CDR3 loop spans 15 amino acids. The CDR3: CASSLGGGLGYGYTF. The CDR3 DNA reads TGTGCCAGCAGCCTAGGTGGAGGTTTGGGCTATGGCTACACCTTC.

The V gene is TRBV21-1, the J gene TRBJ2-7; the table's D call TRBD1 went unverified against the DNA. TRBV21-1 constitutes a pseudogene. This CDR3 contains 17 residues. The CDR3 DNA is TGTGCCAGCAGCTACCCTTCCCGGGACAGCGAAGGCTACGAGCAGTACTTC. This translates into CASSYPSRDSEGYEQYF.